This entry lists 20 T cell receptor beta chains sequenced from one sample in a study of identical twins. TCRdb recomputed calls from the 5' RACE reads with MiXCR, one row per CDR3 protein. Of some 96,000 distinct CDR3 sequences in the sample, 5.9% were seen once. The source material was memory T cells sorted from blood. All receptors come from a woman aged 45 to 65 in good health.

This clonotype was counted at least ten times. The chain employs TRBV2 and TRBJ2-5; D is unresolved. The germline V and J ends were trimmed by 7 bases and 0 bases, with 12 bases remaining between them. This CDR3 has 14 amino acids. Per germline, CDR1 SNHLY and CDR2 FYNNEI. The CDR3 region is CASKPGRYQETQYF. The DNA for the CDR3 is TGTGCCAGCAAGCCGGGCCGGTACCAAGAGACCCAGTACTTC. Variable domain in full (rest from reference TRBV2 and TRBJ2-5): EPEVTQTPSHQVTQMGQEVILRCVPISNHLYFYWYRQILGQKVEFLVSFYNNEISEKSEIFDDQFSVERPDGSNFTLKIRSTKLEDSAMYFCASKPGRYQETQYFGPGTRLLVL.

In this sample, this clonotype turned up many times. The CDR3: CSVLSRLDQETQYF. The DNA for the CDR3 is TGCAGCGTTTTATCGCGTCTTGATCAAGAGACCCAGTACTTC. The chain is built from TRBV29-1 and TRBJ2-5; D gene uncertain. Per germline, CDR1 SQVTM and CDR2 ANQGSEA. This CDR3 is 14 amino acids long. The ends were cut back, 5 bases at V and 2 bases at J, with 15 bases in the middle. The full variable domain, in which reference TRBV29-1 and TRBJ2-5 provide the parts outside the CDR3, is SAVISQKPSRDICQRGTSLTIQCQVDSQVTMMFWYRQQPGQSLTLIATANQGSEATYESGFVIDKFPISRPNLTFSTLTVSNMSPEDSSIYLCSVLSRLDQETQYFGPGTRLLVL.

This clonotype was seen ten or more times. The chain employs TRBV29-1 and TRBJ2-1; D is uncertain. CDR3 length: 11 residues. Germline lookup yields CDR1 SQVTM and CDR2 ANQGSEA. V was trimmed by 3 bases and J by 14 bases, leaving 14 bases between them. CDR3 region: CSVDMGFLEFF. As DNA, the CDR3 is TGCAGCGTTGACATGGGGTTTTTGGAGTTCTTC.

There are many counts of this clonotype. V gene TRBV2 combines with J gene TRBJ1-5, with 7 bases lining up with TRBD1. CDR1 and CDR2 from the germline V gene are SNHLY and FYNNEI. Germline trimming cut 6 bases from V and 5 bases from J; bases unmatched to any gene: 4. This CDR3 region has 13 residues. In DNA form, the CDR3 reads TGTGCCAGCAGAACCGGGACAGATCAGCCCCAGCATTTT. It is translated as CASRTGTDQPQHF.

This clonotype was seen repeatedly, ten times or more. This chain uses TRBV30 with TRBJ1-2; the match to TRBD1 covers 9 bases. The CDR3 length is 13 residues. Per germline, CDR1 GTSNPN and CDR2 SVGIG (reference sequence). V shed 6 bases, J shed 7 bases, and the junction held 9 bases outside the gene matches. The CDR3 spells CACRRDRARGYTF. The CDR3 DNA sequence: TGTGCCTGCCGCCGGGACAGGGCTCGTGGCTACACCTTC.

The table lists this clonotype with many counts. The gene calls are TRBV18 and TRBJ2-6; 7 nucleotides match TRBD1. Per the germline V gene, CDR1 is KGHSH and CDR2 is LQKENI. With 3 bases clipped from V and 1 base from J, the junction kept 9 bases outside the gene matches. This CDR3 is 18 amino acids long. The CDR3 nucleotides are TGTGCCAGCTCACCTGCGGACAGGAGTTATTCTGGGGCCAACGTCCTGACTTTC. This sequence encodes CASSPADRSYSGANVLTF.

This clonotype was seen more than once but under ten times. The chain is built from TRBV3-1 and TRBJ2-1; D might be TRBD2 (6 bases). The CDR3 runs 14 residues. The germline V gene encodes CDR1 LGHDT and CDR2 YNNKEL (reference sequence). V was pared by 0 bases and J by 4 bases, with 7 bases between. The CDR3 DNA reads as TGTGCCAGCAGCCAAGACGGGGGATACAATGAGCAGTTCTTC. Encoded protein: CASSQDGGYNEQFF.

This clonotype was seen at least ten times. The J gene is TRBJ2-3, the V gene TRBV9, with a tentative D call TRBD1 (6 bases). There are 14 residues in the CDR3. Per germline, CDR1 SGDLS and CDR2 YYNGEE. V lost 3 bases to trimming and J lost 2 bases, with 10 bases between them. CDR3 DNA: TGTGCCAGCAGCGCGGACAGTAACACAGATACGCAGTATTTT. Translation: CASSADSNTDTQYF.

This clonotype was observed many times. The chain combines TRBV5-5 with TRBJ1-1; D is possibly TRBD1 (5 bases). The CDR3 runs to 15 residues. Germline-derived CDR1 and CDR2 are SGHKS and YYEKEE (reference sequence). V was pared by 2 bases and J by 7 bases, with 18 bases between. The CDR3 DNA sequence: TGTGCCAGCAGCTTCGGGACCCTCGGGATGAATGAAGCTTTCTTT. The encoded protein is CASSFGTLGMNEAFF.

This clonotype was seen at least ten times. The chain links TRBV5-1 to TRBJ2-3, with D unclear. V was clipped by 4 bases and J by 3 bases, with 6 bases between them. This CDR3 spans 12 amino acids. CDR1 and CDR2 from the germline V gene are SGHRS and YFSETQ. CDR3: CASSMRTDTQYF. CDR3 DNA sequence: TGCGCCAGCAGCATGCGGACAGATACGCAGTATTTT.

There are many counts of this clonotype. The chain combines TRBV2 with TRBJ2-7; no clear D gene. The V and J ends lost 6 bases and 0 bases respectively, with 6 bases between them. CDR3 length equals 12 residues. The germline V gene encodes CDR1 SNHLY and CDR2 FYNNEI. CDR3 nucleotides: TGTGCCAGCAGGAGGAGCTCCTACGAGCAGTACTTC. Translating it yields CASRRSSYEQYF.

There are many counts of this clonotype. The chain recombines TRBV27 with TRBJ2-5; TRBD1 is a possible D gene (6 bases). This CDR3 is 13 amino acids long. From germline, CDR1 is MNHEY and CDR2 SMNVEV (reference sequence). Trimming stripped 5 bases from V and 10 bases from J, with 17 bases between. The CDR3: CASSGRDISNQYF. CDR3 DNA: TGTGCCAGCAGTGGTCGGGACATTTCAAACCAGTACTTC.

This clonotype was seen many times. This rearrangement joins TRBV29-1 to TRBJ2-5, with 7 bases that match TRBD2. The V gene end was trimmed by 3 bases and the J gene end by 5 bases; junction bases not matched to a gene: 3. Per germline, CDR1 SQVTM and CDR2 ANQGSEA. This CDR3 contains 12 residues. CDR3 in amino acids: CSVDPGGETQYF. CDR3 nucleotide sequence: TGCAGCGTTGATCCCGGGGGGGAGACCCAGTACTTC.

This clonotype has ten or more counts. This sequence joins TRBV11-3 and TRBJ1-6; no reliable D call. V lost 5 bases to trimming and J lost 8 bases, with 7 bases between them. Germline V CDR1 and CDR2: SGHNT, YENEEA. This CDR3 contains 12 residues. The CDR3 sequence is CASSGWDSPLHF. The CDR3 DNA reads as TGTGCCAGCAGCGGGTGGGATTCACCCCTCCACTTT.

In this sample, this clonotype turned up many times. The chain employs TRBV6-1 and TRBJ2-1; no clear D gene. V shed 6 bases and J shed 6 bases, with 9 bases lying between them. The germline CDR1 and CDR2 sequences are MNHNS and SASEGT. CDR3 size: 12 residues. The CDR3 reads CASRANGNEQFF. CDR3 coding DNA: TGTGCCAGCAGAGCCAATGGCAATGAGCAGTTCTTC.

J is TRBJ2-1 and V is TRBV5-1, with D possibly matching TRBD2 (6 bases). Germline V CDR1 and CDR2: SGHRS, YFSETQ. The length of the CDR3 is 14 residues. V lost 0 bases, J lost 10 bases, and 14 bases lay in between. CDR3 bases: TGCGCCAGCAGCTTGGTTGCTAGCGCCACAGAGCAGTTCTTC. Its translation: CASSLVASATEQFF. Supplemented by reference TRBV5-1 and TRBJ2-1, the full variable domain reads KAGVTQTPRYLIKTRGQQVTLSCSPISGHRSVSWYQQTPGQGLQFLFEYFSETQRNKGNFPGRFSGRQFSNSRSEMNVSTLELGDSALYLCASSLVASATEQFFGPGTRLTVL.

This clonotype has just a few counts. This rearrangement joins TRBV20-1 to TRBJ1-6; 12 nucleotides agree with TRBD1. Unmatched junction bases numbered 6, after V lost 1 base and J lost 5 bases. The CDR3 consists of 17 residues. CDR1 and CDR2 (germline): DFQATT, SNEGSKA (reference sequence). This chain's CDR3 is CSARGGQGAFDNSPLHF. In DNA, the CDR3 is TGCAGTGCTAGAGGGGGACAGGGGGCCTTTGATAATTCACCCCTCCACTTT.

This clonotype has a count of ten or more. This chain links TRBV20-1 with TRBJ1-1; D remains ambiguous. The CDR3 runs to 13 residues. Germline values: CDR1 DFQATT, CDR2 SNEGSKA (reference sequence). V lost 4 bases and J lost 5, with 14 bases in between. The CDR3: CSATGIHGTEAFF. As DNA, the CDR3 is TGCAGTGCTACCGGGATCCATGGGACTGAAGCTTTCTTT.

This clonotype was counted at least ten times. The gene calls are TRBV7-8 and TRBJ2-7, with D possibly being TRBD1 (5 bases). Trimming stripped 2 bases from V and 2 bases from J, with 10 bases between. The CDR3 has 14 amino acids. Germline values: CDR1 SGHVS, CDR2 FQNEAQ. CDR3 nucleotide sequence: TGTGCCAGCAGCTTAAAGGGGCGAGCCTACGAGCAGTACTTC. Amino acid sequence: CASSLKGRAYEQYF.

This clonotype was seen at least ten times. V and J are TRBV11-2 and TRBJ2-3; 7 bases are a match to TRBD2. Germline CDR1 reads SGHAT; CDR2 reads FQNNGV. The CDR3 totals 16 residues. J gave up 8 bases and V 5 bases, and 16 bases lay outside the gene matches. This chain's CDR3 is CASSPRGTPPFITQYF. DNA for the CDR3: TGTGCCAGCAGCCCGCGGGGGACTCCGCCTTTCATTACGCAGTATTTT.